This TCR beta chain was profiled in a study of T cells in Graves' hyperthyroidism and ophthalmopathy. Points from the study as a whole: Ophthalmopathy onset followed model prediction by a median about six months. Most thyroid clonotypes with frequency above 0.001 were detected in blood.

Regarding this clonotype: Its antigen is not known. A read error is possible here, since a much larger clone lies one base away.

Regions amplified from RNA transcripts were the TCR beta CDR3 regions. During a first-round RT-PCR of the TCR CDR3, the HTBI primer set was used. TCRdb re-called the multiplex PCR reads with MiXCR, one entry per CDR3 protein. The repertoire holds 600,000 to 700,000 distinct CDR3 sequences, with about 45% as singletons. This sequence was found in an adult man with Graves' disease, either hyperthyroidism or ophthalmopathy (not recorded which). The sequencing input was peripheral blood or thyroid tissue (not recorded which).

The CDR3 DNA reads TGTGCCAGCAGTGAATCAGGGAAGACCCCACCAGAAGCTTCCTTT. Protein: CASSESGKTPPEASF. The chain recombines TRBV25-1 with TRBJ1-1; a weak D match, TRBD1 (5 bases). The CDR3 spans 15 residues. Germline CDR1 reads MGHDK; CDR2 reads SYGVNS. The full variable domain, with the rest looked up from reference TRBV25-1 and TRBJ1-1, is EADIYQTPRYLVIGTGKKITLECSQTMGHDKMYWYQQDPGMELHLIHYSYGVNSTEKGDLSSESTVSRIRTEHFPLTLESARPSHTSQYLCASSESGKTPPEASFGQGTRLTVV.